This TCR beta chain was documented in a study of beta chain features in type 1 diabetes. Whole-study context: Cells sorted and examined across all samples totaled roughly 98 million. General study findings and limits: Healthy donors had naive, central memory and Treg TCRB repertoires that appeared less similar than those seen among patients. The study found moderately but significantly shorter TCRB CDR3s in all four CD4+ subsets of Type 1 diabetes patients.

The germline CDR1 and CDR2 sequences are MNHEY and SVGAGI. The J segment lost 1 base and the V segment lost 0 bases, leaving 5 bases of the junction unmatched. The CDR3 has 16 amino acids. This clone was detected a few times. Its antigen remains unidentified. Since all of the isolated RNA was reverse transcribed, expressed TCRB transcripts were what got sequenced. TCRdb's copy holds only in-frame clones and misses some; the assay was immunoSEQ multiplex PCR. The sample contains about 360,000 clones, roughly an eighth of which appear only once. The receptor was isolated from a young man in good health. What was sequenced was naive CD4+ T cells from blood. V and J are TRBV6-5 and TRBJ1-2; TRBD1 aligns across 7 bases. The CDR3 bases are TGTGCCAGCAGTTACTCTTACCGGGACAGTAACTATGGCTACACCTTC. Its protein product is CASSYSYRDSNYGYTF.